The 15 T cell receptor beta chains below all came from one sample that was sequenced in a study of OX40 agonist ivuxolimab in advanced cancers. Sequencing was performed with immunoSEQ multiplex PCR; in TCRdb, only in-frame clones are kept and a portion is missing. In the table there are about 40,000 clones, approximately 90% of which are singletons. This sample comprised CD4+ or CD8+ T cells sorted from blood, obtained in a trial of the OX40 agonist ivuxolimab. These receptors were taken from an adult with an advanced solid tumor such as melanoma, head and neck, liver or kidney cancer.

The V and J genes are TRBV2 and TRBJ2-3; no clear D gene. The germline V and J ends were trimmed by 6 bases and 3 bases, with 10 bases remaining between them. CDR3 size: 13 residues. Per the germline V gene, CDR1 is SNHLY and CDR2 is FYNNEI. CDR3 DNA: TGTGCCAGCAGACGGTACGAGACAGATACGCAGTATTTT. Amino acids: CASRRYETDTQYF.

Here the CDR3 DNA reads TGTGCCAGCAGTTATCCCTCCTGTGACGAGCAGTACTTC. Protein: CASSYPSCDEQYF. The J gene is TRBJ2-7, the V gene TRBV6-5; no firm D call. The germline CDR1 and CDR2 sequences are MNHEY and SVGAGI. Trimming stripped 3 bases from V and 5 bases from J, with 11 bases between. The CDR3 totals 13 residues.

The V call is TRBV6-6, the J call TRBJ1-5, with 9 positions matching TRBD1. Germline CDR1 reads MNHNY; CDR2 reads SVGAGI (reference sequence). Germline trimming cut 5 bases from V and 2 bases from J; bases unmatched to any gene: 4. The CDR3 has 15 amino acids. The CDR3 DNA follows: TGTGCCAGCAGTGCGGACAGGGGAGGCAATCAGCCCCAGCATTTT. This sequence encodes CASSADRGGNQPQHF.

The chain is built from TRBV5-5 and TRBJ1-1; TRBD1 matches 7 bases. The CDR3 extends over 15 amino acids. The V and J ends lost 4 bases and 1 base, in that order; junction bases with no gene match: 7. CDR1 is SGHKS and CDR2 is YYEKEE in the germline V gene (reference sequence). The CDR3 DNA reads TGTGCCAGCAGCGCGAGGGGGCCTTGGAACACTGAAGCTTTCTTT. Amino acid sequence: CASSARGPWNTEAFF. Full variable domain (rest looked up from reference TRBV5-5 and TRBJ1-1): DAGVTQSPTHLIKTRGQQVTLRCSPISGHKSVSWYQQVLGQGPQFIFQYYEKEERGRGNFPDRFSARQFPNYSSELNVNALLLGDSALYLCASSARGPWNTEAFFGQGTRLTVV.

The chain employs TRBV29-1 and TRBJ1-2; the match to TRBD1 covers 8 bases. The CDR3 runs to 12 residues. J gave up 8 bases and V 2 bases, and 4 bases lay outside the gene matches. Germline V gene data show CDR1 as SQVTM and CDR2 as ANQGSEA. The CDR3 region is CSVEQGAKGYTF. The CDR3 DNA is TGCAGCGTTGAACAGGGGGCGAAAGGCTACACCTTC.

This clone is classed as large. This sequence joins TRBV7-2 and TRBJ1-5; tentative D call: TRBD1 (5 bases). Trimming took off 4 bases at V and 8 bases at J, with 9 bases between the two ends. This CDR3 has 12 residues. Germline CDR1 is SGHTA and CDR2 is FQGNSA. The CDR3 spells CASSWGREPQHF. CDR3 nucleotides: TGTGCCAGCAGCTGGGGCAGGGAGCCCCAGCATTTT.

The rearrangement uses TRBV7-1 and TRBJ2-3, with 10 bases matching TRBD1. TRBV7-1 is flagged as an ORF with uncertain function. After removal of 4 bases from V and 4 bases from J, the junction contained 11 bases not matched to a gene. The CDR3 is 17 residues long. The CDR3 sequence: CASSLAQETGGPDTQYF. The CDR3 bases are TGTGCCAGCAGCTTAGCGCAGGAGACAGGGGGCCCAGATACGCAGTATTTT.

This clone was counted a single time. The chain recombines TRBV2 with TRBJ2-7; TRBD2 matches 8 bases. CDR1 and CDR2 from the germline V gene are SNHLY and FYNNEI. The CDR3 loop spans 16 amino acids. With 4 bases clipped from V and 4 bases from J, the junction kept 12 bases outside the gene matches. CDR3 protein: CASSGPTRGGKYEQYF. The CDR3 region has the DNA TGTGCCAGCAGTGGCCCCACCCGGGGGGGCAAGTACGAGCAGTACTTC.

The gene calls are TRBV7-6 and TRBJ2-2; 14 positions agree with TRBD2. The CDR3 is made up of 18 amino acids. With V trimmed by 4 bases and J by 6 bases, 10 bases remained unmatched. Per the germline V gene, CDR1 is SGHVS and CDR2 is FNYEAQ. CDR3 sequence: CASSYRTSGGLVAGELFF. The CDR3 region has the DNA TGTGCCAGCAGCTACAGGACTAGCGGGGGGTTGGTGGCCGGGGAGCTGTTTTTT. The entire variable domain, with the rest obtained from reference TRBV7-6 and TRBJ2-2, is as follows: GAGVSQSPRYKVTKRGQDVALRCDPISGHVSLYWYRQALGQGPEFLTYFNYEAQQDKSGLPNDRFSAERPEGSISTLTIQRTEQRDSAMYRCASSYRTSGGLVAGELFFGEGSRLTVL.

The chain links TRBV4-1 to TRBJ2-7; D unclear. This CDR3 spans 13 amino acids. Trimming took off 8 bases at V and 3 bases at J, with 14 bases between the two ends. The germline V gene encodes CDR1 MGHRA and CDR2 YSYEKL. CDR3 sequence (DNA): TGCGCCAGCTCGTTGAGATCCCACTACGAGCAGTACTTC. This gives the protein CASSLRSHYEQYF.

The chain combines TRBV13 with TRBJ2-5; 7 nucleotides agree with TRBD2. The CDR3 is 16 residues long. The ends lost 6 bases at V and 4 bases at J; junction bases unmatched: 14. Germline values: CDR1 PRHDT, CDR2 FYEKMQ (reference sequence). In DNA, the CDR3 is TGTGCCAGCAGTTATGGGGGAGGGGCCGTACGAGAGACCCAGTACTTC. Encoded protein: CASSYGGGAVRETQYF.

The V and J genes are TRBV7-8 and TRBJ1-6; tentative D call: TRBD1 (5 bases). Germline-derived CDR1 and CDR2 are SGHVS and FQNEAQ. The CDR3 has 17 residues. V lost 6 bases and J 5 bases, leaving 20 bases between the germline ends. CDR3 sequence reads: CASRNELGLGDNSPLHF. The CDR3 bases are TGTGCCAGCAGGAACGAACTGGGGCTTGGGGATAATTCACCCCTCCACTTT.

Details on this clone: No DNA is shown, since the ends of the CDR3 on it are uncertain; the CDR3 is the one TCRdb lists. The V gene is TRBV5-8, the J gene TRBJ2-4; the tabulated D call, TRBD2, remains unverified against the DNA. Germline V CDR1 and CDR2: SGHTS, YDEGEE. The CDR3 has 16 amino acids, counting both end residues. CDR3 region: CASTPNLEKAKNIQYF.

The V call is TRBV19, the J call TRBJ2-7, with 11 positions matching TRBD1. Trimming took 8 bases from V and 5 from J; bases not matched to a gene: 8. Germline CDR1 and CDR2: LNHDA and SQIVND (reference sequence). The CDR3 has 14 amino acids. CDR3: CASSLGQGAHEQYF. CDR3 DNA sequence: TGTGCCAGTTCTCTCGGACAGGGGGCCCACGAGCAGTACTTC.

The J gene is TRBJ2-5, the V gene TRBV12-5, with D tentatively TRBD1 (6 bases). This CDR3 has 17 amino acids. Germline V gene data show CDR1 as LGHNT and CDR2 as FRNRAP. Trimming cost V 1 base and J 1 base, with 16 bases left between them. The CDR3 sequence: CASGLDQDRDIQETQYF. CDR3 coding DNA: TGTGCTAGTGGTTTGGACCAAGATAGGGACATCCAAGAGACCCAGTACTTC.